This passage covers 10 T cell receptor beta chains from one sample sequenced in a study of lymphopenia after photon versus proton radiotherapy. Profiled with immunoSEQ multiplex PCR; TCRdb holds only in-frame clones, not every one. The sample holds 25,000 to 30,000 clones; 81% are singletons and the top ten take around 29%. The input for sequencing was peripheral blood, taken from a patient treated with photon-based radiotherapy. The receptors were gathered from a man aged 45-60 years with gastric cancer.

This clone showed up just once. The CDR3 DNA reads TGCAGCGTTGACTGGTCGGGGAATGAGCAGTTCTTC. Translation gives CSVDWSGNEQFF. The rearrangement joins TRBV29-1 to TRBJ2-1, with a tentative D call TRBD2 (5 bases). The germline V gene has CDR1 SQVTM and CDR2 ANQGSEA. Trimming shortened V by 3 bases and J by 7 bases, and 10 bases separated the two germline ends. The CDR3 contains 12 residues.

The chain employs TRBV6-1 and TRBJ1-1; perhaps TRBD1 as D (5 bases). The germline gives CDR1 MNHNS, CDR2 SASEGT. The CDR3 has 12 residues. Trimming cost V 4 bases and J 6 bases, with 9 bases left between them. CDR3 loop: CASSGTTAEAFF. Written as DNA, the CDR3 is TGTGCCAGCAGTGGAACGACAGCTGAAGCTTTCTTT.

This clone was seen a few times. The V gene is TRBV7-2, the J gene TRBJ2-3, with a weak D call TRBD2 (6 bases). V shed 3 bases and J shed 6 bases, with 13 bases lying between them. Germline CDR1 and CDR2: SGHTA and FQGNSA. CDR3 length equals 14 residues. CDR3 nucleotide sequence: TGTGCCAGCAGCTTCGGCCTAGCGTTTGATACGCAGTATTTT. This translates into CASSFGLAFDTQYF.

The gene calls are TRBV6-1 and TRBJ1-1, with D unclear. CDR1 is MNHNS, CDR2 SASEGT, per germline. The length of the CDR3 is 11 residues. V lost 3 bases to trimming and J lost 6 bases, with 5 bases between them. CDR3 DNA sequence: TGTGCCAGCAGTGATAAGGCTGAAGCTTTCTTT. Translating it yields CASSDKAEAFF.

The chain uses TRBV11-2 and TRBJ1-5, with a tentative D call TRBD1 (6 bases). With 0 bases removed from V and 0 bases from J, the gap between germline ends came to 21 bases. CDR3 length: 20 residues. Germline assignment: CDR1 SGHAT and CDR2 FQNNGV. The CDR3 DNA sequence: TGTGCCAGCAGCTTAGAGTCGTTGGGTCAGGGGATTTATAGCAATCAGCCCCAGCATTTT. It yields the protein CASSLESLGQGIYSNQPQHF. Variable domain in full (rest from reference TRBV11-2 and TRBJ1-5): EAGVAQSPRYKIIEKRQSVAFWCNPISGHATLYWYQQILGQGPKLLIQFQNNGVVDDSQLPKDRFSAERLKGVDSTLKIQPAKLEDSAVYLCASSLESLGQGIYSNQPQHFGDGTRLSIL.

The V gene is TRBV19, the J gene TRBJ1-1; D may be TRBD1 (5 bases). Trimming removed 5 bases from V and 1 base from J, with 17 bases in between. The CDR3 contains 16 residues. Germline CDR1 is LNHDA and CDR2 is SQIVND (reference sequence). Written as DNA, the CDR3 is TGTGCCAGTAGTGACGGAAGAAGACAGTGGAACACTGAAGCTTTCTTT. Translating gives CASSDGRRQWNTEAFF. Based on the CDR3 plus reference TRBV19 and TRBJ1-1, the full variable domain is DGGITQSPKYLFRKEGQNVTLSCEQNLNHDAMYWYRQDPGQGLRLIYYSQIVNDFQKGDIAEGYSVSREKKESFPLTVTSAQKNPTAFYLCASSDGRRQWNTEAFFGQGTRLTVV.

The rearrangement joins TRBV30 to TRBJ1-2; D is possibly TRBD1 (6 bases). The V gene's germline CDR1 is GTSNPN and CDR2 SVGIG (reference sequence). This CDR3 region has 13 residues. Trimming stripped 4 bases from V and 7 bases from J, with 16 bases between. The CDR3 nucleotides are TGTGCCTGGAACAGGGAGGAGAGGGGTGGCTACACCTTC. It specifies CAWNREERGGYTF.

This chain uses TRBV21-1 with TRBJ1-1; the table's D call, TRBD1, has no DNA check behind it. TRBV21-1 is a pseudogene locus. The CDR3 runs to 15 residues. The CDR3 sequence: CASIQNREGDTEAFF. As DNA, the CDR3 is TGTGCCAGCATACAAAACAGGGAAGGAGACACTGAAGCTTTCTTT.

This chain joins TRBV21-1 and TRBJ2-5; the tabulated D call, TRBD1, remains unverified against the DNA. TRBV21-1 is described as a pseudogene. This CDR3 has 14 residues. CDR3 residues: CASSSDRIQETQYF. The CDR3 DNA reads as TGTGCCAGCAGCTCGGACAGAATCCAAGAGACCCAGTACTTC.

The chain combines TRBV7-9 with TRBJ2-3, with 7 bases fitting TRBD1. The CDR3 is 15 residues long. The germline gives CDR1 SEHNR, CDR2 FQNEAQ (reference sequence). J was trimmed by 0 bases and V by 3 bases; bases with no gene match: 3. The CDR3 reads CASSFGQDSTDTQYF. The CDR3 nucleotides are TGTGCCAGCAGCTTTGGACAGGATAGCACAGATACGCAGTATTTT.